The present T cell receptor (beta chain) was sequenced within a study of shared clonotypes between healthy human individuals. The CDR3 totals 14 residues. Trimming removed 1 base from V and 2 bases from J, with 7 bases in between. Per the germline V gene, CDR1 is LNHNV and CDR2 is YYDKDF (reference sequence). On this clone itself: The same CDR3 arises from other DNA sequences in this sample as well.

On ten immunoSEQ deep assay plates, unsorted PBMC DNA was sequenced. The method was immunoSEQ multiplex PCR; TCRdb's version includes in-frame clones alone and lacks a portion of them. The sample includes around 500,000 clones, about 78% of them seen just once. Sequenced input: PBMCs. The clonotype originates from a middle-aged woman in good health. Some clones in this sample may be carry-over from other donors' samples. The chain carries TRBV15 and TRBJ2-3; D possibly corresponds to TRBD2 (5 bases). This chain's CDR3 is CATSRGGPTDTQYF. CDR3 nucleotide sequence: TGTGCCACCAGCAGAGGAGGGCCCACAGATACGCAGTATTTT.